The 2 T cell receptor beta chains presented below share a single source sample, sequenced in a study of blood T cell repertoires in COVID-19 (dated by TCRdb to about 2020). Library prep was done by the immunoSEQ multiplex PCR assay. TCRdb stores this immuneACCESS table with in-frame sequences only. Part of the clones is absent; in the studies checked, under half of the shortfall reflects unresolved V genes, and no reason is known for the rest. Counted in this sample were about 300,000 clones; around 84% of them appeared once. The top ten hold 4% to 5% of the sample. Material for sequencing was PBMCs or T cells enriched from blood (not recorded which). The source is a man aged 25-40 years who had recovered from COVID-19.

The rearrangement joins TRBV18 to TRBJ1-2, with D uncertain. Germline V gene sequence: CDR1 KGHSH, CDR2 LQKENI. This CDR3 spans 13 amino acids. V was shortened by 3 bases and J by 5 bases, with 10 bases between the two germline ends. CDR3 coding DNA: TGTGCCAGCTCACCGAGGCAGCCTTATGGCTACACCTTC. Encoded protein: CASSPRQPYGYTF.

The chain employs TRBV3-1 (or the pseudogene TRBV3-2) and TRBJ1-4; 9 nucleotides align to TRBD1. Germline V gene lookup returns CDR1 LGHDT and CDR2 YNNKEL (reference sequence). Germline trimming cut 4 bases from V and 8 bases from J; bases unmatched to any gene: 5. The CDR3 is made up of 14 amino acids. CDR3 in amino acids: CASSLYGQGEKLFF. DNA of the CDR3: TGTGCCAGCAGCCTATACGGACAGGGGGAAAAACTGTTTTTT.